The entry below describes one T cell receptor (beta chain). Its matching antigen is unknown. The sample comes from a study of T cell responses to AZD1222 COVID-19 vaccine. The study's findings and limits: Most donors were white British, females outnumbered males, and clonal diversity was possibly underestimated.

Trimming removed 1 base at V and 0 bases at J, with 7 bases between. This CDR3 contains 14 residues. The germline gives CDR1 SGHNT, CDR2 YYREEE (reference sequence). The data were produced by immunoSEQ multiplex PCR, yet TCRdb's version contains in-frame clones alone and is incomplete. The data show fewer than 110,000 clones, around 90% seen once. The starting material was peripheral blood, obtained on day 0 of AZD1222 vaccination. The rearrangement links TRBV5-4 to TRBJ1-2; D remains unclear. The receptor was isolated from an adult in good health. This CDR3 reads CASSLRAANYGYTF. CDR3 nucleotides: TGTGCCAGCAGCTTGAGGGCGGCTAACTATGGCTACACCTTC.